These T cell receptor beta chains were read from a single sample in a study of early T cells in non-severe SARS-CoV-2 infection. TCRdb redid the calling of the 5' RACE reads with MiXCR, one entry per CDR3 protein. The sample lists tens of thousands of distinct CDR3 sequences, roughly 6% occurring once. The sequenced sample was whole blood. These receptors were collected from an adult who was a healthcare worker with PCR-confirmed SARS-CoV-2 infection or an uninfected control (not recorded which). The CDR3 runs from the conserved cysteine through the conserved F or W. The D gene is left open where the match is weak. The size entry is marked missing in some rows and otherwise reads once, few, many or a size class.

TRBJ2-3,TRBV7-9,.,.,CASSFPTSPTDTQYF,TGTGCCAGCAGCTTCCCGACTAGTCCCACAGATACGCAGTATTTT
TRBJ2-3,TRBV20-1,many,TRBD2,CSARPLTSGAEQYF,TGCAGTGCTAGGCCCTTGACTAGCGGGGCTGAGCAGTATTTT
TRBJ2-1,TRBV6-5,many,TRBD2,CASSYQASGGVIKYEQFF,TGTGCCAGCAGTTATCAGGCTAGCGGGGGGGTAATCAAGTATGAGCAGTTCTTC
TRBJ2-1,TRBV29-1,many,.,CSVGGAVGYNEQFF,TGCAGCGTTGGGGGGGCGGTGGGGTACAATGAGCAGTTCTTC
TRBJ1-6,TRBV7-8,many,.,CASSLVQDNSPLHF,TGTGCCAGCAGCTTAGTACAGGACAATTCACCCCTCCACTTT
TRBJ2-2,TRBV29-1,once,TRBD1,CSGDSSSGELFF,TGCAGCGGGGACAGTTCGTCCGGGGAGCTGTTTTTT
TRBJ1-1,TRBV28,many,TRBD1,CASSLRPGQVNTEAFF,TGTGCCAGCAGCCTACGACCGGGACAGGTGAACACTGAAGCTTTCTTT
TRBJ1-6,TRBV3-1,many,.,CASSQEGPGSPLHF,TGTGCCAGCAGCCAGGAGGGGCCTGGTTCACCCCTCCACTTT
TRBJ2-5,TRBV7-2,.,TRBD2,CASSFSSGGRETQYF,TGTGCCAGCAGCTTTTCTAGCGGGGGTCGGGAGACCCAGTACTTC
TRBJ1-2,TRBV29-1,many,TRBD1,CSVQLDRGLGYTF,TGCAGCGTCCAACTGGACAGGGGGCTTGGCTACACCTTC
TRBJ2-7,TRBV5-1,.,.,CASSLIRSNEQYF,TGCGCCAGCAGCTTAATACGGAGTAATGAGCAGTACTTC
TRBJ1-2,TRBV18,many,TRBD1,CASSPYRRGHDNYGYTF,TGTGCCAGCTCACCCTACAGAAGGGGGCACGATAACTATGGCTACACCTTC
TRBJ1-1,TRBV28,many,TRBD1,CASSLLTGGETFF,TGTGCCAGCAGTTTACTGACAGGGGGCGAAACTTTCTTT
TRBJ1-2,TRBV20-1,.,TRBD1,CREGTGDHYGYTF,TGCAGGGAAGGGACAGGAGACCACTATGGCTACACCTTC
TRBJ1-5,TRBV7-9,many,.,CASSLGQMNQPQHF,TGTGCCAGCAGCTTAGGTCAGATGAATCAGCCCCAGCATTTT
TRBJ2-7,TRBV7-9,many,.,CASSDQGPYEQYF,TGTGCCAGCAGCGATCAGGGACCCTACGAGCAGTACTTC
TRBJ2-1,TRBV14,many,.,CASSQDNYNEQFF,TGTGCCAGCAGCCAGGACAATTACAATGAGCAGTTCTTC
TRBJ1-6,TRBV20-1,many,.,CSARDVMSPLHF,TGCAGTGCTAGAGATGTAATGTCACCCCTCCACTTT
TRBJ1-1,TRBV18,many,TRBD1,CASSNTGGNTEAFF,TGTGCCAGCTCAAACACAGGGGGTAACACTGAAGCTTTCTTT
TRBJ2-7,TRBV7-6,many,.,CASSLDGTVVDEQYF,TGTGCCAGCAGCCTCGACGGGACCGTAGTCGATGAGCAGTACTTC
TRBJ1-5,TRBV6-6,many,.,CASSSLRDQPQHF,TGTGCCAGCAGTTCGCTACGGGATCAGCCCCAGCATTTT
TRBJ2-3,TRBV5-1,many,.,CASSPPSGGGTDTQYF,TGCGCCAGCAGCCCCCCAAGCGGCGGAGGCACAGATACGCAGTATTTT
TRBJ2-2,TRBV7-3,many,.,CASSSDIGNTGELFF,TGTGCCAGCAGCTCTGACATAGGGAACACCGGGGAGCTGTTTTTT
TRBJ2-2,TRBV12-3/TRBV12-4,.,TRBD2,CASKPGLTYTGELFF,TGTGCCAGCAAACCGGGACTAACTTACACCGGGGAGCTGTTTTTT
TRBJ1-6,TRBV7-8,.,.,CASSLQTAANSPLHF,TGTGCCAGCAGCCTACAAACGGCGGCTAATTCACCCCTCCACTTT
TRBJ2-2,TRBV20-1,few,.,CSARVDFNTGELFF,TGCAGTGCTCGTGTGGACTTCAACACCGGGGAGCTGTTTTTT
TRBJ1-2,TRBV6-1,many,.,CASSEARQNYGYTF,TGTGCCAGCAGTGAAGCTCGACAGAACTATGGCTACACCTTC
TRBJ1-6,TRBV10-2,few,.,CASSESGEANSPLHF,TGCGCCAGCAGTGAGTCTGGGGAAGCAAATTCACCCCTCCACTTT
TRBJ1-1,TRBV15,few,TRBD1,CATSSGQGTGPEAFF,TGTGCCACCAGCAGCGGACAGGGGACAGGACCTGAAGCTTTCTTT
TRBJ2-7,TRBV5-6,.,.,CASSLLAAPSYEQYF,TGTGCCAGCAGCTTGTTGGCTGCTCCCTCCTACGAGCAGTACTTC
TRBJ2-3,TRBV29-1,.,.,CSVEGPWGNTDTQYF,TGCAGCGTTGAAGGCCCATGGGGGAACACAGATACGCAGTATTTT
TRBJ2-5,TRBV21-1,few,.,CASSSTTGTSGAGYQETQYF,TGTGCCAGCAGCTCCACTACCGGGACTAGCGGGGCGGGGTACCAAGAGACCCAGTACTTC
TRBJ1-5,TRBV24-1,.,TRBD1,CATSDWTGNSNQPQHF,TGTGCCACCAGTGACTGGACAGGTAATAGCAATCAGCCCCAGCATTTT
TRBJ2-5,TRBV29-1,many,.,CSATTVQETQYF,TGCAGCGCGACGACCGTCCAAGAGACCCAGTACTTC
TRBJ1-5,TRBV20-1,many,.,CSAKNSNQPQHF,TGCAGTGCCAAAAATAGCAATCAGCCCCAGCATTTT
TRBJ1-4,TRBV10-3,many,.,CAISEQREKLFF,TGTGCCATCAGTGAACAAAGGGAAAAACTGTTTTTT
TRBJ1-6,TRBV2,many,.,CASSARSGGDSPLHF,TGTGCCAGCAGTGCCCGGTCCGGCGGTGATTCACCCCTCCACTTT
TRBJ1-1,TRBV5-1,.,.,CASSLEGFGNTEAFF,TGCGCCAGCAGCTTGGAAGGGTTCGGGAACACTGAAGCTTTCTTT
TRBJ2-1,TRBV18,many,.,CASSPISSFSYNEQFF,TGTGCCAGCTCACCGATCTCCTCCTTCTCCTACAATGAGCAGTTCTTC
TRBJ1-5,TRBV20-1,many,.,CSAPDTAGQPQHF,TGCAGTGCTCCGGACACCGCGGGGCAGCCCCAGCATTTT
TRBJ2-1,TRBV15,many,TRBD1,CATSRTGTGPNNEQFF,TGTGCCACCAGCAGGACCGGGACAGGGCCTAACAATGAGCAGTTCTTC
TRBJ1-1,TRBV7-6,.,TRBD1,CASSLADAGGMNTEAFF,TGTGCCAGCAGCTTAGCGGACGCAGGGGGAATGAACACTGAAGCTTTCTTT
TRBJ2-1,TRBV28,many,.,CASSFPHSGDSYNEQFF,TGTGCCAGCAGTTTCCCCCATTCCGGGGACTCCTACAATGAGCAGTTCTTC
TRBJ1-5,TRBV7-2,many,TRBD1,CASSLDRVNQPQHF,TGTGCCAGCAGCCTCGACAGGGTTAATCAGCCCCAGCATTTT
TRBJ2-3,TRBV7-9,many,.,CASSSSGTRIATDTQYF,TGTGCCAGCAGCTCCTCCGGGACCCGGATAGCCACAGATACGCAGTATTTT
TRBJ1-2,TRBV11-1,many,.,CASSFTGYSYGYTF,TGTGCCAGCAGCTTCACAGGGTACTCCTATGGCTACACCTTC
TRBJ2-7,TRBV7-2,few,.,CASSLVGSDNSYEQYF,TGTGCCAGCAGCTTAGTAGGGTCTGATAACTCCTACGAGCAGTACTTC
TRBJ2-1,TRBV5-1,many,.,CASSLEAASFPNEQFF,TGCGCCAGCAGCTTGGAGGCAGCTTCATTTCCCAATGAGCAGTTCTTC
TRBJ1-1,TRBV5-5,many,.,CASSLSGYRRQMNTEAFF,TGTGCCAGCAGCTTGAGCGGGTATCGCAGACAGATGAACACTGAAGCTTTCTTT
TRBJ2-2,TRBV11-2,many,.,CASSLVWELFF,TGTGCCAGCAGTCTAGTTTGGGAGCTGTTTTTT
TRBJ2-7,TRBV28,many,TRBD1,CASGPHRGSYEQYF,TGTGCCAGCGGCCCTCACAGGGGTTCCTACGAGCAGTACTTC
TRBJ2-4,TRBV5-6,many,.,CASSSPTRRGNIQYF,TGTGCCAGCAGCTCGCCGACTAGAAGGGGGAACATTCAGTACTTC